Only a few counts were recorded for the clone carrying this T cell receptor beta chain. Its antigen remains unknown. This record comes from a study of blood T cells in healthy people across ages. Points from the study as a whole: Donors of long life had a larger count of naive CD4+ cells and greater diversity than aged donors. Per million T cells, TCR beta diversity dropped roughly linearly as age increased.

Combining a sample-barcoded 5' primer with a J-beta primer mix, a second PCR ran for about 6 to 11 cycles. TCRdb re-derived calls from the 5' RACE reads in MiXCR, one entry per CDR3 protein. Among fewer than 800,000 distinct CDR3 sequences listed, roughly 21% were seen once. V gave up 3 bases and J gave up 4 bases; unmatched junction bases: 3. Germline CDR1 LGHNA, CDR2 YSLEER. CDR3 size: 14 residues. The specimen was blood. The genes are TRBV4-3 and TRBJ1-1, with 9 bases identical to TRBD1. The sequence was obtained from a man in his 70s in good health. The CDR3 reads CASSQTTGGTEAFF. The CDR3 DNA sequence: TGCGCCAGCAGCCAGACGACAGGGGGCACTGAAGCTTTCTTT.